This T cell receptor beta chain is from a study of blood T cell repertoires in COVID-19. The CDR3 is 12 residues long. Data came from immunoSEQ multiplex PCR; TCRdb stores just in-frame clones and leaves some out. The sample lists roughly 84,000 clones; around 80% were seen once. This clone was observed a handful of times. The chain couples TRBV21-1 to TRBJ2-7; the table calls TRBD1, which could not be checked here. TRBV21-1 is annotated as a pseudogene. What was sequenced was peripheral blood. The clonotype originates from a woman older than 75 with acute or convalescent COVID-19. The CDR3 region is CASSKDRSRGYF. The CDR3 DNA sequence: TGTGCCAGCAGCAAAGACAGGTCCAGGGGTTACTTC.